A single TCR beta chain is shown here with its context. Its specificity is not known. Adult donors, all healthy and HIV-negative, had no recent acute infections or vaccinations. Running of the assay took place at deep level. The authors' processing: Filtering differed for immunoSEQ, which gave only junction sequences without quality scores. Some clones are missing from TCRdb's copy, which holds only in-frame ones; the method was immunoSEQ multiplex PCR. V and J calls and clone size are as listed in that table; D and trimming were resolved from the DNA. The sample has roughly 1,100,000 clones, around 75% seen once; the top ten hold nearly 1.5%. The data originate from a study of shared clonotypes between healthy human individuals. General observations from the study: There were few donors, and this limited the genetic and exposure-history diversity represented.

The specimen was memory CD4+ T cells sorted from blood. The subset: CD45RA-negative fraction. This receptor was identified in a man aged 18 to 35 in good health.

CDR3 loop: CASSTRQGTEAFF. The CDR3 DNA reads as TGTGCCAGCAGTACTCGACAGGGGACTGAAGCTTTCTTT. The V call is TRBV6-6, the J call TRBJ1-1; 8 bases map to TRBD1. The trim removed 5 bases at V and 5 bases at J, leaving 4 bases unmatched. CDR3 length: 13 amino acids. Germline V gene data show CDR1 as MNHNY and CDR2 as SVGAGI (reference sequence).